Each of the 6 T cell receptor beta chains below was sequenced from the same sample in a study of tumor-infiltrating T cells and Merkel cell polyomavirus. Method: immunoSEQ multiplex PCR; TCRdb's copy keeps in-frame clones and lacks some. This sample's table has dozens of clones. All patients' tumors stained robustly positive for Merkel cell polyomavirus Large T antigen by immunohistochemistry. Sequenced sample: Merkel cell polyomavirus peptide tetramer+ CD8+ T cells sorted from blood. The origin of the receptors is a man aged 45 to 65 with Merkel cell carcinoma.

This clone occurred once. The V gene is TRBV7-9, the J gene TRBJ1-3; TRBD1 aligns across 7 bases. CDR3 length equals 16 residues. V gave up 4 bases and J gave up 4 bases; unmatched junction bases: 10. Germline V gene sequence: CDR1 SEHNR, CDR2 FQNEAQ (reference sequence). CDR3 DNA sequence: TGTGCCAGCAGCTCCGGCGGAGGGGGCGCGGGAAACACCATATATTTT. Protein sequence: CASSSGGGGAGNTIYF.

The gene calls are TRBV19 and TRBJ2-3, with D possibly TRBD2 on 6 matching bases. Germline V gene sequence: CDR1 LNHDA, CDR2 SQIVND (reference sequence). Trimming removed 9 bases from V and 5 bases from J, with 18 bases in between. The CDR3 runs to 14 residues. The CDR3: CASSLSAGGDTQYF. CDR3 DNA sequence: TGTGCCAGCTCTCTCAGCGCCGGGGGAGATACGCAGTATTTT.

The chain carries TRBV5-1 and TRBJ1-2, with D possibly TRBD1 on 5 matching bases. Germline-derived CDR1 and CDR2 are SGHRS and YFSETQ. Between the trimmed V and J ends, which lost 0 bases and 8 bases, there was a span of 14 bases. This CDR3 comprises 14 residues. Here the CDR3 reads CASSLGGVLDGYTF. The CDR3 coding sequence is TGCGCCAGCAGCTTGGGGGGCGTCCTGGACGGCTACACCTTC. Filled out from reference TRBV5-1 and TRBJ1-2, the complete variable domain reads KAGVTQTPRYLIKTRGQQVTLSCSPISGHRSVSWYQQTPGQGLQFLFEYFSETQRNKGNFPGRFSGRQFSNSRSEMNVSTLELGDSALYLCASSLGGVLDGYTFGSGTRLTVV.

V gene TRBV6-1 combines with J gene TRBJ2-1; a weak D match, TRBD2 (6 bases). The CDR3 loop spans 16 amino acids. Between the trimmed V and J ends, which lost 2 bases and 6 bases, there was a span of 17 bases. From germline, CDR1 is MNHNS and CDR2 SASEGT. The CDR3 nucleotides are TGTGCCAGCAGTGAATTCGCGGGGTCGAGCTTCAATGAGCAGTTCTTC. Its translation: CASSEFAGSSFNEQFF.

Only one count was recorded for this clone. The chain recombines TRBV25-1 with TRBJ2-5; D is unclear. Per the germline V gene, CDR1 is MGHDK and CDR2 is SYGVNS. The CDR3 has 15 residues. V was clipped by 2 bases and J by 0 bases, with 10 bases between them. The CDR3 DNA follows: TGTGCCAGCAGTGAAGCCAGACTGTACCAAGAGACCCAGTACTTC. It encodes CASSEARLYQETQYF.

The J gene is TRBJ2-7, the V gene TRBV7-9; 7 bases align to TRBD1. Germline CDR1 SEHNR, CDR2 FQNEAQ (reference sequence). The CDR3 is 13 residues long. The ends lost 2 bases at V and 2 bases at J; junction bases unmatched: 0. The CDR3 DNA reads as TGTGCCAGCAGCTTACAGGGGGCCTACGAGCAGTACTTC. Translation gives CASSLQGAYEQYF.